This T cell receptor (beta chain) originates from a study of blood T cell repertoires in COVID-19. Overall study: COVID-19 samples collected from the United States, Italy and Spain covered acute and convalescent phases. PBMCs, B-cell-depleted T cells, or T cells were the source of the cDNA or gDNA that made up the material.

Source study methods: Using reference gene primer amplification, nucleated cell counts were estimated. Here immunoSEQ multiplex PCR was the method, and the copy in TCRdb shows in-frame clones only, minus some. Clonal size and the V and J genes are those of that table, whereas D and trimming came from the DNA. The sample consists of a few hundred thousand clones, more than 70% of them appearing once. Germline V gene sequence: CDR1 MRHNA, CDR2 SNTAGT. V lost 5 bases, J lost 3 bases, and 11 bases stayed unmatched. This CDR3 is 19 amino acids long. The sequenced sample was peripheral blood. The chain combines TRBV6-4 with TRBJ2-1; 15 bases align to TRBD2. The receptor was isolated from a woman between 18 and 29 years old with acute or convalescent COVID-19. The CDR3 DNA reads as TGTGCCAGCAGTAGGCGGACTAGCGGGAGGGCCGCTTACTACAATGAGCAGTTCTTC. This sequence encodes CASSRRTSGRAAYYNEQFF.